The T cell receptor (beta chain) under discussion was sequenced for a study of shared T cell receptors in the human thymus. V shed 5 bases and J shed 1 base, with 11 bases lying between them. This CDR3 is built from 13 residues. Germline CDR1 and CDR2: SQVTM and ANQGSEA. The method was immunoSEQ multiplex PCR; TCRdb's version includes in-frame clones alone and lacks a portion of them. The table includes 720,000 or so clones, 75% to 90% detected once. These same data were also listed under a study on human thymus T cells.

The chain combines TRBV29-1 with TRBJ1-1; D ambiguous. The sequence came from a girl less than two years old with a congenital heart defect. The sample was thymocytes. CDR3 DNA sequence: TGCAGCGTTTCGGTCGGGGAGAACACTGAAGCTTTCTTT. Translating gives CSVSVGENTEAFF.